The clone carrying this T cell receptor beta chain showed up just a few times. The antigen is not known. The record originates from a study of T cell responses to AZD1222 COVID-19 vaccine. Whole-study results and caveats: Two AZD1222 doses significantly raised spike-specific TCR breadth and depth over controls. The study reported that nearly half of spike-specific TCRs target unmutated variant regions. In all cases, repertoires were sampled only after the peak T cell response.

Data came from immunoSEQ multiplex PCR; TCRdb stores just in-frame clones and leaves some out. The sample contains more than 55,000 clones, 65% to 80% of which appear only once. Trimming stripped 4 bases from V and 1 base from J, with 10 bases between. The CDR3 is made up of 14 amino acids. CDR1 MNHNY and CDR2 SVGAGI come from the germline V gene (reference sequence). Second doses were pooled across both intervals (about 4 or about 12 weeks). The sequencing here drew on peripheral blood, taken 28 days after the second AZD1222 dose. V and J are TRBV6-6 and TRBJ1-1, with D possibly TRBD1 on 6 matching bases. This TCR was recovered from an adult who received the AZD1222 COVID-19 vaccine. The CDR3 DNA reads TGTGCCAGCAGTTCACAGGGTCAGAACACTGAAGCTTTCTTT. Its translation is CASSSQGQNTEAFF.